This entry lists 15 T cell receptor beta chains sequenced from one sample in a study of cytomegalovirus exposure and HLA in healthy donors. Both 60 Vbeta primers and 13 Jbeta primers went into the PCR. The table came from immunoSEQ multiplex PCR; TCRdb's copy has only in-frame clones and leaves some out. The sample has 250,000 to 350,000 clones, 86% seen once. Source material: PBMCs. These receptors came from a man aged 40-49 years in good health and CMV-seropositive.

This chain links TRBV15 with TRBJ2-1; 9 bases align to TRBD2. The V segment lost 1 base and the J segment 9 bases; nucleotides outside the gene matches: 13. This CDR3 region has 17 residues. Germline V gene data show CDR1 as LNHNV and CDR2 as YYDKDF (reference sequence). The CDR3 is CATSRAGAGGLLGEQFF. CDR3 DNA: TGTGCCACCAGCAGAGCGGGGGCGGGAGGGTTGCTTGGTGAGCAGTTCTTC.

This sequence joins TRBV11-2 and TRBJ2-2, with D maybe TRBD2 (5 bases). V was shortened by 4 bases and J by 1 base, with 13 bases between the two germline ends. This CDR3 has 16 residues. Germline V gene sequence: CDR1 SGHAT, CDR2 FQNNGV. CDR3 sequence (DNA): TGTGCCAGCAGCTATGCGGGTAGAGTGAACACCGGGGAGCTGTTTTTT. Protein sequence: CASSYAGRVNTGELFF.

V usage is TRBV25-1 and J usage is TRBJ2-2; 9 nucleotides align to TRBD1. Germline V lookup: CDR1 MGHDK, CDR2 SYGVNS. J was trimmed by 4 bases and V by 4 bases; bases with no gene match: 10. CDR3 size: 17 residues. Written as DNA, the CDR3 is TGTGCCAGCAGTGCCTTTCCGGGACAGGGAAGCACCGGGGAGCTGTTTTTT. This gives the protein CASSAFPGQGSTGELFF.

The CDR3 loop reads CASSTSGGGNEQFF. In DNA form, the CDR3 reads TGTGCCAGTAGTACTAGCGGGGGTGGGAATGAGCAGTTCTTC. The chain uses TRBV19 and TRBJ2-1, with 10 bases lining up with TRBD2. V trimming: 4 bases; J trimming: 7 bases; junction bases outside the gene matches: 4. The CDR3 sequence is 14 residues long. Germline assignment: CDR1 LNHDA and CDR2 SQIVND (reference sequence).

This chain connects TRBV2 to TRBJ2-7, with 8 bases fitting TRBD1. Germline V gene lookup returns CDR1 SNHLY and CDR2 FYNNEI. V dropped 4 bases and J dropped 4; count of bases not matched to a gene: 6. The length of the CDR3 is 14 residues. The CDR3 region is CASSALQGAYEQYF. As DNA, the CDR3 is TGTGCCAGCAGTGCTCTGCAGGGGGCGTACGAGCAGTACTTC.

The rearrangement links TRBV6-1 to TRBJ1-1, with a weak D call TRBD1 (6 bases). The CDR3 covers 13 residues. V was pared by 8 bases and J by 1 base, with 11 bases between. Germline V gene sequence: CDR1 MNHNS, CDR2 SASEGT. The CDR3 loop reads CASGLQGNTEAFF. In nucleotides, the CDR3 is TGTGCCAGCGGATTACAGGGGAACACTGAAGCTTTCTTT.

The CDR3 DNA reads as TGTGCCACCAGCAGAGGGGACACAACCTACGAGCAGTACTTC. This codes for CATSRGDTTYEQYF. The chain links TRBV15 to TRBJ2-7; TRBD1 might be the D (6 bases). V dropped 1 base and J dropped 2 bases, with 9 bases sitting between them. The CDR3 is 14 residues long. Germline assignment: CDR1 LNHNV and CDR2 YYDKDF (reference sequence).

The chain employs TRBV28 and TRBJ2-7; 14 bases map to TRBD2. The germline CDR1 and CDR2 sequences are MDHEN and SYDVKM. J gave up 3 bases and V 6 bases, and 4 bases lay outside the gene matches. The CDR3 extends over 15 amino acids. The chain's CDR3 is CASRSGTSGSYEQYF. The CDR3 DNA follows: TGTGCCAGCAGATCTGGGACTAGCGGGAGCTACGAGCAGTACTTC.

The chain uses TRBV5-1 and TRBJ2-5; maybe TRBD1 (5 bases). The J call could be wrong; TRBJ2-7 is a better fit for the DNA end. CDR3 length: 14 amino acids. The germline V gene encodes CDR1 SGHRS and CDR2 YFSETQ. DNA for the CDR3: TGCGCCAGCAGCCCAGACAGTTTCTCCTACGAGCAGTACTTC. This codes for CASSPDSFSYEQYF.

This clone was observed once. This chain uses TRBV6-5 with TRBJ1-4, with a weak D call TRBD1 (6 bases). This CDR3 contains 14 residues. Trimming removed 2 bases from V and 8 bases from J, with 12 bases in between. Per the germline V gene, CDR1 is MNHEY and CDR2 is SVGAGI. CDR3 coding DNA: TGTGCCAGCAGTTACACAGGGACGGGAGAAAAACTGTTTTTT. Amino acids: CASSYTGTGEKLFF.

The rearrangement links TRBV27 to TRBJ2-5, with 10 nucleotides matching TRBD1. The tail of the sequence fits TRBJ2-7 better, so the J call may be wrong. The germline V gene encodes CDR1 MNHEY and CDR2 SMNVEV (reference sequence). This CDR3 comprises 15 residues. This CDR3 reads CASSPRTGGAYEQYF. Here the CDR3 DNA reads TGTGCCAGCAGTCCCCGGACAGGGGGAGCATACGAGCAGTACTTC.

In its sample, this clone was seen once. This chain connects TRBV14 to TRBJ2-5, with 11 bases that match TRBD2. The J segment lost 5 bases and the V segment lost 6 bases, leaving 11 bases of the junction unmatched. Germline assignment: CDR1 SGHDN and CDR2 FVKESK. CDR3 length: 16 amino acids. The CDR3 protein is CASSSNSGRAGETQYF. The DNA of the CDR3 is TGTGCCAGCAGTTCCAATAGCGGGAGGGCCGGGGAGACCCAGTACTTC.

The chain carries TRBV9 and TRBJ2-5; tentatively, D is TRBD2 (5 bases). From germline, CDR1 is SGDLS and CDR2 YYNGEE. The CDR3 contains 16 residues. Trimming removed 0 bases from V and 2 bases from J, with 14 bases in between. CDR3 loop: CASSVGVRPGQETQYF. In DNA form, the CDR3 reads TGTGCCAGCAGCGTAGGGGTCAGGCCGGGACAAGAGACCCAGTACTTC. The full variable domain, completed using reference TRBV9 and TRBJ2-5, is DSGVTQTPKHLITATGQRVTLRCSPRSGDLSVYWYQQSLDQGLQFLIQYYNGEERAKGNILERFSAQQFPDLHSELNLSSLELGDSALYFCASSVGVRPGQETQYFGPGTRLLVL.

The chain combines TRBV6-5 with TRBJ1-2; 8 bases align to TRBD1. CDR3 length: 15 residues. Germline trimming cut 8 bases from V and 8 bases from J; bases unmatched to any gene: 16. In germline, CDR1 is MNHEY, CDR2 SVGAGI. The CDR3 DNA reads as TGTGCCAGCTCCATCACTGGGGCAGGACAGGGAGGCTACACCTTC. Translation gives CASSITGAGQGGYTF.

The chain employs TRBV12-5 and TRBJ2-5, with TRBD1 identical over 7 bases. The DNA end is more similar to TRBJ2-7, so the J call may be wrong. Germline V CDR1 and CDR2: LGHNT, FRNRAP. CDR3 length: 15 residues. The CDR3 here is CASGTRTGVIYEQYF. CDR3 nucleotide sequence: TGTGCTAGTGGTACCCGGACAGGAGTAATCTACGAGCAGTACTTC.